This is a list of T cell receptor beta chains from one sample in a study of blood T cell repertoires in COVID-19. The protocol was immunoSEQ multiplex PCR, while the TCRdb copy is restricted to in-frame clones and leaves out a portion. The table has about 140,000 clones, roughly 83% seen once; the top ten hold about 5.5%. Material: PBMCs or T cells enriched from blood (not recorded which). The receptor source for this set is a man in his forties with acute COVID-19. The CDR3 runs from the conserved cysteine through the conserved F or W. The order of the fields is V gene, J gene, CDR3 protein.

V: TRBV5-1
J: TRBJ2-6
CDR3: CASSWRQGARANVLTF

V: TRBV10-3
J: TRBJ2-2
CDR3: CAISESAGGISGELFF

V: TRBV28
J: TRBJ1-1
CDR3: CASSSQGQGAFF

V: TRBV15
J: TRBJ2-3
CDR3: CATSRVLNTQYF

V: TRBV7-8
J: TRBJ1-1
CDR3: CASSLERVNTEAFF

V: TRBV10-2
J: TRBJ2-7
CDR3: CASSQGNLGREQYF

V: TRBV28
J: TRBJ2-4
CDR3: CASLPGLVPGIQYF

V: TRBV27
J: TRBJ2-7
CDR3: CASSLAGGLYEQYF

V: TRBV11-3
J: TRBJ2-1
CDR3: CASSSGQSWDEQFF

V: TRBV3-1/TRBV3-2
J: TRBJ2-1
CDR3: CASSPSARSYNEQFF

V: TRBV7-7
J: TRBJ2-2
CDR3: CATLLAARGTGELFF

V: TRBV10-3
J: TRBJ1-2
CDR3: CAISESGTGQNYGYTF

V: TRBV5-1
J: TRBJ2-7
CDR3: CASSLGIAYEQYF

V: TRBV30
J: TRBJ2-3
CDR3: CAWSQLAGDTDTQYF

V: TRBV3-1/TRBV3-2
J: TRBJ2-7
CDR3: CASSQDHGLFSYEQYF

V: TRBV7-8
J: TRBJ1-5
CDR3: CASSPHRVKGQPQHF

V: TRBV30
J: TRBJ2-7
CDR3: CAWTRDSQLSGEQYF

V: TRBV7-6
J: TRBJ2-7
CDR3: CASSLAGSSYEQYF

V: TRBV20-1
J: TRBJ1-2
CDR3: CSASSTANYGYTF

V: TRBV14
J: TRBJ2-2
CDR3: CASRGASPTGELFF

V: TRBV7-9
J: TRBJ2-1
CDR3: CASSPNEQFF

V: TRBV5-3
J: TRBJ2-7
CDR3: CARRPGETVYEQYF

V: TRBV5-4
J: TRBJ2-5
CDR3: CASSREGTGGYQETQYF

V: TRBV4-3
J: TRBJ1-2
CDR3: CASSQQRGRGSYGYTF

V: TRBV6-5
J: TRBJ2-7
CDR3: CASSYSIQGDYEQYF

V: TRBV28
J: TRBJ1-6
CDR3: CASSLGGGINSPLHF

V: TRBV5-1
J: TRBJ2-5
CDR3: CASSIQGGPPSSAQETQYF

V: TRBV25-1
J: TRBJ2-1
CDR3: CASSVSVQGEQFF

V: TRBV4-3
J: TRBJ2-7
CDR3: CASSHRTPTSGTTYEQYF

V: TRBV18
J: TRBJ2-3
CDR3: CASSIGEFTDTQYF

V: TRBV19
J: TRBJ1-1
CDR3: CASSGQTNTEAFF

V: TRBV5-5
J: TRBJ1-1
CDR3: CASSFSGGNTEAFF

V: TRBV7-6
J: TRBJ2-1
CDR3: CASSAEHPGLAGGMWRAEQFF

V: TRBV7-6
J: TRBJ2-3
CDR3: CASSLLTAGQYF

V: TRBV6-2/TRBV6-3
J: TRBJ2-2
CDR3: CASSYEGTNTGELFF

V: TRBV28
J: TRBJ2-7
CDR3: CASSFPRELSLYEQYF

V: TRBV28
J: TRBJ2-2
CDR3: CASSRFWGELFF

V: TRBV5-1
J: TRBJ2-1
CDR3: CASSRGTGGYEQFF

V: TRBV7-9
J: TRBJ2-2
CDR3: CASSLVRGGTGELFF

V: TRBV30
J: TRBJ2-7
CDR3: CAWSVVQYEQYF

V: TRBV6-2/TRBV6-3
J: TRBJ1-5
CDR3: CASSTGGQQPQHF

V: TRBV13
J: TRBJ2-7
CDR3: CASSLGGLLTYEQYF

V: TRBV5-6
J: TRBJ1-2
CDR3: CASSDDRDLSDGYTF